One sample yielded the 30 T cell receptor beta chains listed below, sequenced in a study of CD8+ T cells in alopecia areata. The sequencing template was cDNA reverse transcribed from extracted RNA. Sequencing was performed with immunoSEQ multiplex PCR; in TCRdb, only in-frame clones are kept and a portion is missing. The sample contains some 120,000 clones, 50% to 60% of which appear only once. The sample consisted of CD4+ T cells sorted from blood, taken at week 0. Receptors originate from a human donor with alopecia areata.

This rearrangement joins TRBV6-1 to TRBJ2-7; D not certain. Per germline, CDR1 MNHNS and CDR2 SASEGT. V lost 7 bases and J 1 base, leaving 8 bases between the germline ends. This CDR3 region has 12 residues. The CDR3 reads CASTRLSYEQYF. The CDR3 nucleotides are TGTGCCAGCACACGTTTGTCCTACGAGCAGTACTTC.

This chain connects TRBV2 to TRBJ2-5; a weak D match, TRBD2 (6 bases). With 6 bases removed from V and 5 bases from J, the gap between germline ends came to 19 bases. The germline V gene has CDR1 SNHLY and CDR2 FYNNEI. CDR3 length: 15 residues. CDR3 sequence (DNA): TGTGCCAGCAGCGGGAGTGGAGGGGATGAGGAGACCCAGTACTTC. The encoded protein is CASSGSGGDEETQYF.

This clone occurred a few times. V gene TRBV4-3 combines with J gene TRBJ2-3; 9 bases are shared with TRBD1. The CDR3 runs 15 residues. Germline lookup yields CDR1 LGHNA and CDR2 YSLEER. Trimming removed 4 bases from V and 0 bases from J; junction bases left unmatched: 2. CDR3 region: CASSLDRGSTDTQYF. The CDR3 nucleotides are TGCGCCAGCAGCCTGGACAGGGGAAGCACAGATACGCAGTATTTT.

J is TRBJ1-6 and V is TRBV6-5; TRBD1 agrees at 7 bases. CDR1 MNHEY and CDR2 SVGAGI come from the germline V gene. The CDR3 spans 15 residues. With V trimmed by 2 bases and J by 6 bases, 4 bases remained unmatched. CDR3 region: CASSYGGTANSPLHF. The CDR3 DNA sequence: TGTGCCAGCAGTTACGGCGGGACAGCTAATTCACCCCTCCACTTT.

This rearrangement joins TRBV30 to TRBJ2-3; D ambiguous. This CDR3 is 11 amino acids long. Per germline, CDR1 GTSNPN and CDR2 SVGIG (reference sequence). V lost 5 bases and J lost 5, with 8 bases in between. CDR3 amino acids: CAWGLRDTQYF. For the CDR3, the DNA is TGTGCCTGGGGGCTGCGAGATACGCAGTATTTT.

The rearrangement links TRBV5-4 to TRBJ2-1, with TRBD2 matching over 14 bases. The CDR3 is 16 amino acids. Germline V CDR1 and CDR2: SGHNT, YYREEE (reference sequence). V shed 2 bases and J 6 bases; nucleotides not matched to a gene: 4. CDR3 in DNA: TGTGCCAGCAGCTTAAGACTAGCGGGGGGGGTCAATGAGCAGTTCTTC. Protein product: CASSLRLAGGVNEQFF.

Turning to this clone: The sample contains more than one DNA sequence encoding this CDR3. The V call is TRBV29-1, the J call TRBJ2-5; no firm D call. The CDR3 totals 13 residues. From germline, CDR1 is SQVTM and CDR2 ANQGSEA. Trimming took off 4 bases at V and 1 base at J, with 10 bases between the two ends. The CDR3 DNA follows: TGCAGCGTTGCTCGCCAGATCCAAGAGACCCAGTACTTC. Its translation: CSVARQIQETQYF.

The V and J genes are TRBV9 and TRBJ2-5; D uncertain. With 4 bases removed from V and 5 bases from J, the gap between germline ends came to 21 bases. CDR3 length equals 16 residues. CDR1 is SGDLS, CDR2 YYNGEE, per germline. The chain's CDR3 is CASSRGRRTVDETQYF. DNA for the CDR3: TGTGCCAGCAGCCGTGGTCGGAGAACCGTTGATGAGACCCAGTACTTC.

The chain carries TRBV5-1 and TRBJ2-5; 8 bases map to TRBD2. Germline assignment: CDR1 SGHRS and CDR2 YFSETQ. The CDR3 length is 15 residues. V shed 2 bases, J shed 5 bases, and the junction held 8 bases outside the gene matches. The CDR3 region is CASSFLREGGETQYF. The CDR3 DNA is TGCGCCAGCAGCTTTCTCCGGGAGGGTGGGGAGACCCAGTACTTC.

The table lists this clone with a count of one. CDR3: CSGTTGGFTDTQYF. The CDR3 DNA reads TGCAGCGGGACGACAGGGGGCTTCACAGATACGCAGTATTTT. The chain employs TRBV29-1 and TRBJ2-3, with 10 bases aligning to TRBD1. The trim removed 7 bases at V and 2 bases at J, leaving 6 bases unmatched. Germline V gene data show CDR1 as SQVTM and CDR2 as ANQGSEA. The CDR3 loop spans 14 amino acids.

This clone was counted once. This rearrangement joins TRBV7-2 to TRBJ1-2, with D unresolved. The V end lost 0 bases, the J end lost 4 bases, and 15 bases lay between the germline ends. CDR3 size: 16 residues. Germline CDR1 and CDR2: SGHTA and FQGNSA. The CDR3, as DNA: TGTGCCAGCAGCTTAGCGAACGCTCCTTCCTCCTATGGCTACACCTTC. Translation gives CASSLANAPSSYGYTF.

The chain is built from TRBV29-1 and TRBJ2-7; D might be TRBD1 (6 bases). The CDR3 covers 13 residues. Germline assignment: CDR1 SQVTM and CDR2 ANQGSEA. Trimming stripped 3 bases from V and 5 bases from J, with 14 bases between. The CDR3 protein is CSVETGSANEQYF. The CDR3 DNA sequence: TGCAGCGTTGAGACAGGATCGGCAAACGAGCAGTACTTC.

The chain uses TRBV7-9 and TRBJ2-6; TRBD2 matches 9 bases. This CDR3 has 18 amino acids. Germline V gene lookup returns CDR1 SEHNR and CDR2 FQNEAQ (reference sequence). The trim removed 5 bases at V and 0 bases at J, leaving 8 bases unmatched. The CDR3: CASSPRAGGFSGANVLTF. The CDR3 region has the DNA TGTGCCAGCAGCCCCCGGGCGGGGGGGTTCTCTGGGGCCAACGTCCTGACTTTC.

This chain uses TRBV25-1 with TRBJ2-2, with D possibly being TRBD1 (6 bases). V lost 0 bases to trimming and J lost 6 bases, with 14 bases between them. The CDR3 length is 16 residues. Germline V gene lookup returns CDR1 MGHDK and CDR2 SYGVNS. In DNA form, the CDR3 reads TGTGCCAGCAGTGAATACACAGGGCGGCGGCCCGGGGAGCTGTTTTTT. This translates into CASSEYTGRRPGELFF.

J is TRBJ2-3 and V is TRBV10-3, with 9 bases aligning to TRBD2. Germline V lookup: CDR1 ENHRY, CDR2 SYGVKD. CDR3 length: 12 residues. With 11 bases clipped from V and 3 bases from J, the junction kept 3 bases outside the gene matches. The CDR3 is CAARGGTDTQYF. CDR3 nucleotides: TGTGCCGCGCGGGGGGGGACAGATACGCAGTATTTT.

The V call is TRBV7-6, the J call TRBJ2-2; no clear D gene. From germline, CDR1 is SGHVS and CDR2 FNYEAQ. CDR3 size: 14 residues. Trimming removed 4 bases at V and 0 bases at J, with 6 bases between. CDR3 residues: CASSYKTNTGELFF. CDR3 DNA sequence: TGTGCCAGCAGCTACAAAACGAACACCGGGGAGCTGTTTTTT.

The V and J genes are TRBV5-4 and TRBJ2-1; D is undetermined. Per germline, CDR1 SGHNT and CDR2 YYREEE (reference sequence). Trimming took 4 bases from V and 5 from J, leaving 7 bases between them. This CDR3 region has 12 residues. CDR3 protein: CASSTVNNEQFF. CDR3 coding DNA: TGTGCCAGCAGCACGGTGAACAATGAGCAGTTCTTC. The full variable domain, rest sourced from reference TRBV5-4 and TRBJ2-1, is ETGVTQSPTHLIKTRGQQVTLRCSSQSGHNTVSWYQQALGQGPQFIFQYYREEENGRGNFPPRFSGLQFPNYSSELNVNALELDDSALYLCASSTVNNEQFFGPGTRLTVL.

The rearrangement joins TRBV5-1 to TRBJ2-3; TRBD2 matches 11 bases. The J segment lost 5 bases and the V segment lost 4 bases, leaving 6 bases of the junction unmatched. In germline, CDR1 is SGHRS, CDR2 YFSETQ. The CDR3 consists of 15 residues. The CDR3 DNA sequence: TGCGCCAGCAGCGGGGGACTAGCGGTGGTAGATACGCAGTATTTT. Its translation: CASSGGLAVVDTQYF.

The chain links TRBV2 to TRBJ1-1; tentative D call: TRBD1 (5 bases). The CDR3 contains 12 residues. CDR1 is SNHLY, CDR2 FYNNEI, per germline. V lost 8 bases and J 4 bases, leaving 11 bases between the germline ends. CDR3 region: CASVREFTEAFF. The DNA for the CDR3 is TGTGCCAGCGTCAGGGAGTTCACTGAAGCTTTCTTT.

V and J are TRBV6-1 and TRBJ2-3, with 14 bases identical to TRBD2. The CDR3 loop spans 19 amino acids. In germline, CDR1 is MNHNS, CDR2 SASEGT. V was clipped by 2 bases and J by 0 bases; unmatched bases: 7. The CDR3 coding sequence is TGTGCCAGCAGTGAACGACTAGCGGGGGGGCGGCCCAGCACAGATACGCAGTATTTT. This gives the protein CASSERLAGGRPSTDTQYF.

V is TRBV7-9 and J is TRBJ2-7; 7 bases map to TRBD1. J lost 5 bases, V lost 4 bases, and 11 bases had no gene match. Germline V gene data show CDR1 as SEHNR and CDR2 as FQNEAQ (reference sequence). This CDR3 is built from 15 residues. The CDR3, as DNA: TGTGCCAGCAGCTCACCGCCGACAGGGATCCACGAGCAGTACTTC. It is translated as CASSSPPTGIHEQYF.

The chain recombines TRBV14 with TRBJ2-7, with TRBD2 matching 11 bases. J lost 0 bases, V lost 0 bases, and 7 bases had no gene match. Germline V lookup: CDR1 SGHDN, CDR2 FVKESK. CDR3 length equals 18 residues. The CDR3 sequence: CASSQDGSSGRSSYEQYF. DNA of the CDR3: TGTGCCAGCAGCCAAGATGGTTCTAGCGGGAGGAGCTCCTACGAGCAGTACTTC.

The chain employs TRBV2 and TRBJ2-3; 10 bases match TRBD1. This CDR3 has 12 amino acids. V lost 5 bases, J lost 11 bases, and 4 bases stayed unmatched. Germline CDR1 and CDR2: SNHLY and FYNNEI. The CDR3 sequence is CASSRQGAGQYF. CDR3 in DNA: TGTGCCAGCAGTCGACAGGGGGCAGGGCAGTATTTT.

This clone has only a few counts. The chain recombines TRBV6-1 with TRBJ2-4; D may be TRBD1 (6 bases). The V end was cut by 2 bases, the J end by 7 bases, with 6 bases between. Per the germline V gene, CDR1 is MNHNS and CDR2 is SASEGT. The CDR3 has 12 amino acids. The CDR3 DNA reads TGTGCCAGCAGTGAACAGGGGAACATTCAGTACTTC. Its translation: CASSEQGNIQYF.

The chain is built from TRBV30 and TRBJ1-4; D gene unclear. Trimming pared 3 bases from V and 8 bases from J, leaving 13 bases between. The CDR3 length is 13 residues. Germline V CDR1 and CDR2: GTSNPN, SVGIG (reference sequence). CDR3 amino acids: CAWRTDVGEKLFF. The CDR3 nucleotides read TGTGCCTGGAGAACGGACGTAGGGGAAAAACTGTTTTTT.

The chain couples TRBV14 to TRBJ1-5, with TRBD1 as a possible D gene (6 bases). The CDR3 loop spans 18 amino acids. Trimming shortened V by 0 bases and J by 5 bases, and 20 bases separated the two germline ends. In germline, CDR1 is SGHDN, CDR2 FVKESK. The CDR3 DNA sequence: TGTGCCAGCAGCCAAGATACCGTAATCAGGGGTTGGGATCAGCCCCAGCATTTT. It codes for CASSQDTVIRGWDQPQHF.

V and J are TRBV5-4 and TRBJ1-6; D gene ambiguous. The germline V gene has CDR1 SGHNT and CDR2 YYREEE (reference sequence). The CDR3 length is 14 residues. Trimming removed 4 bases at V and 9 bases at J, with 14 bases between. This CDR3 is CASSPVERPSPLHF. CDR3 nucleotides: TGTGCCAGCAGCCCCGTAGAGAGGCCTTCACCCCTCCACTTT.

The chain links TRBV6-1 to TRBJ1-6, with D possibly TRBD1 on 5 matching bases. Germline V lookup: CDR1 MNHNS, CDR2 SASEGT. V lost 2 bases and J lost 5, with 10 bases in between. The CDR3 is 15 amino acids. CDR3 region: CASSESDRHNSPLHF. The CDR3 region has the DNA TGTGCCAGCAGTGAATCTGACAGACATAATTCACCCCTCCACTTT.

This chain joins TRBV7-7 and TRBJ2-5; 9 bases are shared with TRBD2. There are 14 residues in the CDR3. V dropped 2 bases and J dropped 3; count of bases not matched to a gene: 1. The V gene's germline CDR1 is SSHAT and CDR2 FNYEAQ (reference sequence). The CDR3, as DNA: TGTGCCAGCAGCTTACAGCGGGGGGAAGAGACCCAGTACTTC. This gives the protein CASSLQRGEETQYF.

The genes are TRBV14 and TRBJ2-7; 9 nucleotides align to TRBD1. V gave up 6 bases and J gave up 1 base; unmatched junction bases: 4. Germline V gene lookup returns CDR1 SGHDN and CDR2 FVKESK. This CDR3 region has 14 residues. The CDR3 loop is CASSKTGGSYEQYF. CDR3 bases: TGTGCCAGCAGTAAGACAGGGGGATCCTACGAGCAGTACTTC.